These 27 T cell receptor beta chains were sequenced from one sample in a study of blood T cell repertoires in COVID-19. The table came from immunoSEQ multiplex PCR; TCRdb's copy has only in-frame clones and leaves some out. This table holds roughly 290,000 clones, roughly 88% found once. Material: PBMCs or T cells enriched from blood (not recorded which). The receptors originated from a woman under 40 who had recovered from COVID-19.

The chain carries TRBV11-2 and TRBJ1-2, with D unclear. The CDR3 is made up of 14 amino acids. The germline gives CDR1 SGHAT, CDR2 FQNNGV. Trimming took off 3 bases at V and 0 bases at J, with 8 bases between the two ends. Here the CDR3 reads CASSFPGANYGYTF. The CDR3 DNA follows: TGTGCCAGCAGCTTTCCGGGAGCTAACTATGGCTACACCTTC.

CDR3 amino acids: CASRPGQGTGELFF. For the CDR3, the DNA is TGTGCCAGCAGGCCGGGACAGGGTACCGGGGAGCTGTTTTTT. The chain is built from TRBV6-5 and TRBJ2-2; 9 bases are shared with TRBD1. CDR1 and CDR2 from the germline V gene are MNHEY and SVGAGI. This CDR3 has 14 amino acids. J lost 5 bases, V lost 6 bases, and 4 bases had no gene match.

The rearrangement links TRBV19 to TRBJ2-3, with D perhaps TRBD2 (5 bases). Trimming took 6 bases from V and 2 from J, leaving 15 bases between them. The CDR3 sequence is 15 residues long. Germline loops: CDR1 LNHDA, CDR2 SQIVND (reference sequence). The chain's CDR3 is CASSLWRVSTDTQYF. In nucleotides, the CDR3 is TGTGCCAGTAGCCTTTGGCGGGTTTCCACAGATACGCAGTATTTT.

On this clone itself: Other DNA sequences from this sample encode an identical CDR3 as well. The V call is TRBV28, the J call TRBJ1-3; the D is unclear. The CDR3 has 15 amino acids. Germline-derived CDR1 and CDR2 are MDHEN and SYDVKM. The V and J ends lost 5 bases and 0 bases respectively, with 11 bases between them. CDR3 in amino acids: CASSRTASSGNTIYF. The CDR3 nucleotides are TGTGCCAGCAGTAGAACAGCAAGCTCTGGAAACACCATATATTTT.

CDR3 sequence reads: CASSHPLSGGDYNEQFF. CDR3 coding DNA: TGTGCCAGCAGCCACCCACTTAGCGGGGGGGACTACAATGAGCAGTTCTTC. The chain combines TRBV3-1 (or the pseudogene TRBV3-2) with TRBJ2-1; 11 bases map to TRBD2. The V gene end was trimmed by 3 bases and the J gene end by 3 bases; junction bases not matched to a gene: 7. Looked up from germline, CDR1 is LGHDT and CDR2 is YNNKEL (reference sequence). The CDR3 is 17 amino acids.

This sequence joins TRBV6-6 and TRBJ1-4; the match to TRBD1 covers 8 bases. Germline V lookup: CDR1 MNHNY, CDR2 SVGAGI (reference sequence). This CDR3 contains 20 residues. The trim removed 5 bases at V and 2 bases at J, leaving 19 bases unmatched. For the CDR3, the DNA is TGTGCCAGCAGTCCGCCTATAAGACAGGGGATTGGGGGTACTAATGAAAAACTGTTTTTT. Protein sequence: CASSPPIRQGIGGTNEKLFF.

The rearrangement links TRBV3-1 (or the pseudogene TRBV3-2) to TRBJ2-1; the match to TRBD2 covers 9 bases. Germline loops: CDR1 LGHDT, CDR2 YNNKEL (reference sequence). V lost 5 bases, J lost 5 bases, and 7 bases stayed unmatched. The CDR3 length is 15 residues. CDR3 sequence: CASSYSGSGDNEQFF. The CDR3 DNA sequence: TGTGCCAGCAGCTATAGCGGGAGCGGGGACAATGAGCAGTTCTTC.

The V and J genes are TRBV30 and TRBJ1-3; D call uncertain. V gave up 1 base and J gave up 0 bases, with 13 bases separating them. The CDR3 has 16 residues. CDR1 is GTSNPN and CDR2 is SVGIG in the germline V gene (reference sequence). The CDR3: CAWSGRRLSSGNTIYF. Here the CDR3 DNA reads TGTGCCTGGAGTGGTAGGAGACTTAGCTCTGGAAACACCATATATTTT.

The rearrangement links TRBV7-6 to TRBJ2-5; TRBD1 aligns across 11 bases. Germline V gene sequence: CDR1 SGHVS, CDR2 FNYEAQ. J was trimmed by 5 bases and V by 5 bases; bases with no gene match: 7. The CDR3 is 15 residues long. CDR3 sequence reads: CASSPGQGDRETQYF. CDR3 DNA: TGTGCCAGCAGCCCGGGACAGGGGGATCGTGAGACCCAGTACTTC. The full variable domain, in which reference TRBV7-6 and TRBJ2-5 provide the parts outside the CDR3, is GAGVSQSPRYKVTKRGQDVALRCDPISGHVSLYWYRQALGQGPEFLTYFNYEAQQDKSGLPNDRFSAERPEGSISTLTIQRTEQRDSAMYRCASSPGQGDRETQYFGPGTRLLVL.

This chain joins TRBV14 and TRBJ2-1; a weak D match, TRBD2 (6 bases). Germline assignment: CDR1 SGHDN and CDR2 FVKESK. V was shortened by 6 bases and J by 7 bases, with 13 bases between the two germline ends. The CDR3 covers 13 residues. CDR3 protein: CASSLGGLNEQFF. The CDR3 region has the DNA TGTGCCAGCAGTCTGGGGGGTTTGAATGAGCAGTTCTTC. Combining the CDR3 with reference TRBV14 and TRBJ2-1 gives the whole variable domain EAGVTQFPSHSVIEKGQTVTLRCDPISGHDNLYWYRRVMGKEIKFLLHFVKESKQDESGMPNNRFLAERTGGTYSTLKVQPAELEDSGVYFCASSLGGLNEQFFGPGTRLTVL.

The chain combines TRBV11-2 with TRBJ1-2; 9 nucleotides align to TRBD1. V lost 6 bases, J lost 4 bases, and 9 bases stayed unmatched. This CDR3 contains 15 residues. Germline CDR1 reads SGHAT; CDR2 reads FQNNGV. The CDR3 sequence: CASRGQGLRVYGYTF. CDR3 coding DNA: TGTGCCAGCAGGGGACAGGGCCTCCGGGTCTATGGCTACACCTTC.

The gene calls are TRBV2 and TRBJ2-2, with a possible D match to TRBD1 (6 bases). Germline V gives CDR1 SNHLY, CDR2 FYNNEI. V gave up 6 bases and J gave up 7 bases, with 12 bases separating them. This CDR3 has 13 residues. CDR3 in DNA: TGTGCCAGCAGAATACAGGGAGTCGGGGAGCTGTTTTTT. Translated, it gives CASRIQGVGELFF.

This sequence joins TRBV7-9 and TRBJ1-1; 9 bases line up with TRBD1. The CDR3 extends over 14 amino acids. The ends lost 5 bases at V and 5 bases at J; junction bases unmatched: 6. Germline assignment: CDR1 SEHNR and CDR2 FQNEAQ (reference sequence). CDR3 loop: CASSLLQGATEAFF. As DNA, the CDR3 is TGTGCCAGCAGCCTATTACAGGGGGCGACTGAAGCTTTCTTT.

The rearrangement links TRBV6-1 to TRBJ1-2, with TRBD1 identical over 7 bases. This CDR3 is built from 15 residues. Germline assignment: CDR1 MNHNS and CDR2 SASEGT. V was pared by 2 bases and J by 2 bases, with 5 bases of the junction left unmatched. CDR3 nucleotides: TGTGCCAGCAGTGAATTGACAGGGCCAAACTATGGCTACACCTTC. Translated: CASSELTGPNYGYTF.

The chain carries TRBV29-1 and TRBJ2-2; possibly TRBD1 for D (6 bases). V was clipped by 3 bases and J by 5 bases, with 16 bases between them. The CDR3 totals 15 residues. Germline V gene data show CDR1 as SQVTM and CDR2 as ANQGSEA. The CDR3 bases are TGCAGCGTTGATTCGGGCAGGGGAAATACCGGGGAGCTGTTTTTT. Its translation is CSVDSGRGNTGELFF.

The chain recombines TRBV27 with TRBJ1-5; a possible D gene is TRBD1 (6 bases). Per the germline V gene, CDR1 is MNHEY and CDR2 is SMNVEV (reference sequence). The CDR3 has 16 amino acids. The V gene lost 6 bases and the J gene lost 4 bases, with 19 bases spanning the gap. The CDR3 loop reads CASSASGQTGNQPQHF. The DNA for the CDR3 is TGTGCCAGCAGCGCGTCAGGACAGACAGGAAATCAGCCCCAGCATTTT.

The chain links TRBV5-1 to TRBJ2-7; TRBD2 matches at 12 bases. With 3 bases clipped from V and 6 bases from J, the junction kept 16 bases outside the gene matches. This CDR3 contains 18 residues. CDR1 and CDR2 (germline): SGHRS, YFSETQ. The chain's CDR3 is CASSSVGLTSGSLAEQYF. For the CDR3, the DNA is TGCGCCAGCAGCTCGGTGGGCCTGACTAGCGGGAGTTTGGCCGAGCAGTACTTC.

A note on this clone: The junction departs from germline at one end; a sequencing error may be responsible. The chain is built from TRBV2 and TRBJ2-7; perhaps TRBD1 as D (6 bases). The CDR3 is made up of 16 amino acids. Germline CDR1 and CDR2: SNHLY and FYNNEI. CDR3 amino acids: CASREGAGQFSYEQYF. The CDR3, as DNA: TGTGCCAGCAGGGAAGGTGCCGGACAGTTCTCCTACGAGCAGTACTTC.

The V gene is TRBV18, the J gene TRBJ1-4; TRBD1 matches 8 bases. Trimming cost V 0 bases and J 8 bases; bases outside gene matches: 5. The CDR3 contains 15 residues. The germline V gene encodes CDR1 KGHSH and CDR2 LQKENI. In DNA form, the CDR3 reads TGTGCCAGCTCACCACCGAACAGGGGGGGAGAAAAACTGTTTTTT. Translation gives CASSPPNRGGEKLFF.

V and J are TRBV11-2 and TRBJ2-1, with TRBD2 identical over 11 bases. J lost 4 bases, V lost 1 base, and 3 bases had no gene match. Germline assignment: CDR1 SGHAT and CDR2 FQNNGV. The CDR3 sequence is 16 residues long. This CDR3 reads CASSLGLAGKYNEQFF. The CDR3 region has the DNA TGTGCCAGCAGCTTAGGACTAGCGGGGAAGTACAATGAGCAGTTCTTC.

This clone was counted a single time. The rearrangement uses TRBV25-1 and TRBJ2-3, with D uncertain. Germline CDR1 and CDR2: MGHDK and SYGVNS. The CDR3 is 13 residues long. V was shortened by 5 bases and J by 4 bases, with 10 bases between the two germline ends. This chain's CDR3 is CASSPGSSDTQYF. The CDR3 DNA is TGTGCCAGCAGTCCGGGTAGTTCAGATACGCAGTATTTT.

The chain carries TRBV5-8 and TRBJ2-1, with a possible D match to TRBD2 (5 bases). The CDR3 consists of 10 residues. The V gene lost 7 bases and the J gene lost 7 bases, with 6 bases spanning the gap. Germline V gene sequence: CDR1 SGHTS, CDR2 YDEGEE. This chain's CDR3 is CASEGNEQFF. CDR3 sequence (DNA): TGTGCCAGCGAGGGAAATGAGCAGTTCTTC.

The chain carries TRBV19 and TRBJ2-7, with a weak D call TRBD2 (6 bases). V was trimmed by 6 bases and J by 5 bases, leaving 17 bases between them. The CDR3 has 14 residues. Germline V gene data show CDR1 as LNHDA and CDR2 as SQIVND (reference sequence). The DNA for the CDR3 is TGTGCCAGTAGCTTTCGAGGAGGGAACAACGAGCAGTACTTC. Amino acids: CASSFRGGNNEQYF.

V usage is TRBV27 and J usage is TRBJ2-7; 11 bases are a match to TRBD2. CDR3 length: 14 residues. Per the germline V gene, CDR1 is MNHEY and CDR2 is SMNVEV (reference sequence). Losses at the gene ends were 2 bases for V and 4 bases for J; bases not matched to a gene: 1. The CDR3 DNA reads as TGTGCCAGCAGTTTAACTAGCGGGGGTTACGAGCAGTACTTC. Translated, it gives CASSLTSGGYEQYF.

The chain is built from TRBV19 and TRBJ1-2; D remains ambiguous. Germline values: CDR1 LNHDA, CDR2 SQIVND (reference sequence). This CDR3 is built from 14 residues. V was pared by 3 bases and J by 2 bases, with 10 bases between. The CDR3 spells CASSMGRNNYGYTF. The DNA of the CDR3 is TGTGCCAGTAGTATGGGGAGAAACAACTATGGCTACACCTTC. The entire variable domain, with the rest obtained from reference TRBV19 and TRBJ1-2, is as follows: DGGITQSPKYLFRKEGQNVTLSCEQNLNHDAMYWYRQDPGQGLRLIYYSQIVNDFQKGDIAEGYSVSREKKESFPLTVTSAQKNPTAFYLCASSMGRNNYGYTFGSGTRLTVV.

This sequence joins TRBV28 and TRBJ1-5; perhaps TRBD1 as D (6 bases). Germline V CDR1 and CDR2: MDHEN, SYDVKM. V dropped 3 bases and J dropped 0 bases, with 18 bases sitting between them. The CDR3 loop spans 18 amino acids. The CDR3 region is CASSFSPPLRGSNQPQHF. The CDR3 DNA follows: TGTGCCAGCAGTTTCTCTCCCCCCCTCAGGGGTAGCAATCAGCCCCAGCATTTT.

V usage is TRBV5-1 and J usage is TRBJ1-1; D gene ambiguous. In germline, CDR1 is SGHRS, CDR2 YFSETQ. CDR3 length equals 13 residues. V was shortened by 0 bases and J by 7 bases, with 10 bases between the two germline ends. The chain's CDR3 is CASSLGQVNEAFF. CDR3 sequence (DNA): TGCGCCAGCAGCTTGGGGCAGGTGAATGAAGCTTTCTTT.